Below, one T cell receptor beta chain is given with its context. These data are taken from a study of blood T cell repertoires in COVID-19. Seattle cases were enrolled at active infection and followed longitudinally. V shed 5 bases and J 5 bases; nucleotides not matched to a gene: 9. The CDR3 is 15 residues long. As originally analysed: From reference gene primer amplification, estimates of nucleated cell counts were derived. Clones were sequenced by immunoSEQ multiplex PCR, and TCRdb holds only the in-frame ones, with some missing. The D gene and trimming were derived from the DNA, and the V and J assignments and clone size from that table. The sample contains approximately 290,000 clones, 84% of which appear only once.

Sequencing was carried out using peripheral blood. The gene calls are TRBV6-7 and TRBJ2-3; 8 bases agree with TRBD2. TRBV6-7 is an ORF for which the function is uncertain. The TCR originated in a person aged 65-85 years with COVID-19, enrolled during active disease. The CDR3 region is CASSRTSNKGDTQYF. In DNA form, the CDR3 reads TGTGCCAGCAGTAGGACTAGCAATAAAGGAGATACGCAGTATTTT.